The source of this T cell receptor beta chain is a study of blood T cell repertoires in COVID-19. In its sample, this clone was seen once. At one end, the junction sequence differs from germline, possibly due to a read error. The same CDR3 arises from other DNA sequences in this sample as well. Some clones are missing from TCRdb's copy, which holds only in-frame ones; the method was immunoSEQ multiplex PCR. The table has about 69,000 clones, roughly 80% seen once. The CDR3 totals 17 residues. CDR1 and CDR2 from the germline V gene are MNHNS and SASEGT. This clonotype was obtained from a human donor in a cohort sampled during active COVID-19. The sample was peripheral blood. The rearrangement joins TRBV6-1 to TRBJ2-2; 8 nucleotides agree with TRBD1. The CDR3 DNA reads as TGTGCCAGCAGTGACCCGACAGGGGTCCCCAACACTGGGGAGCTGTTTTTT. Translating gives CASSDPTGVPNTGELFF.